The 4 T cell receptor beta chains listed next were all sequenced from one sample in a study of shared clonotypes between healthy human individuals. Clones were read by immunoSEQ multiplex PCR, and TCRdb kept only the in-frame ones, dropping some. This sample carries around 1,000,000 clones, about 72% of them seen once, and the ten largest clones take 0.89%. Material: memory CD4+ T cells from PBMCs. Subset reported: CD45RA-negative fraction. Receptor source: a man aged 18-30 years in good health. Some clones in this sample may be carry-over from other donors' samples.

About this clone itself: The sample carries other DNA sequences with the same CDR3. The chain joins TRBV2 to TRBJ2-7; a possible D gene is TRBD1 (5 bases). The CDR3 is 11 residues long. The V gene lost 7 bases and the J gene lost 7 bases, with 11 bases spanning the gap. Germline V gives CDR1 SNHLY, CDR2 FYNNEI. CDR3 region: CASTPRDEQYF. In nucleotides, the CDR3 is TGTGCCAGCACCCCCAGGGATGAGCAGTACTTC.

This clone was seen only once. This rearrangement joins TRBV5-1 to TRBJ1-2; D is unclear. The length of the CDR3 is 13 residues. CDR1 is SGHRS and CDR2 is YFSETQ in the germline V gene. V was shortened by 1 base and J by 1 base, with 5 bases between the two germline ends. DNA for the CDR3: TGCGCCAGCAGCTTGAAGGGTAACTATGGCTACACCTTC. Amino acids: CASSLKGNYGYTF.

The chain employs TRBV5-6 and TRBJ2-7, with D perhaps matching TRBD1 (6 bases). The CDR3 is made up of 15 amino acids. The V end was cut by 4 bases, the J end by 6 bases, with 20 bases between. The germline V gene has CDR1 SGHDT and CDR2 YYEEEE. CDR3 protein: CASSLQGAGVGEQYF. Here the CDR3 DNA reads TGTGCCAGCAGCCTACAGGGCGCAGGGGTGGGCGAGCAGTACTTC.

The chain uses TRBV5-8 and TRBJ2-1; 7 positions agree with TRBD1. The germline V gene encodes CDR1 SGHTS and CDR2 YDEGEE. The CDR3 sequence is 15 residues long. The junction had 7 bases not matched to a gene; V was cut back by 7 bases and J by 0 bases. Here the CDR3 reads CASAKGQSSYNEQFF. The CDR3 DNA reads TGTGCCAGCGCAAAGGGACAGAGCTCCTACAATGAGCAGTTCTTC. The full variable domain, its missing parts supplied by reference TRBV5-8 and TRBJ2-1, is EAGVTQSPTHLIKTRGQQATLRCSPISGHTSVYWYQQALGLGLQFLLWYDEGEERNRGNFPPRFSGRQFPNYSSELNVNALELEDSALYLCASAKGQSSYNEQFFGPGTRLTVL.